These 24 T cell receptor beta chains originate from one sample sequenced in a study of blood T cells in healthy people across ages. Sample-barcoded 5' priming and a J-beta primer mix drove a second PCR of about 7 to 12 cycles. TCRdb re-analysed the 5' RACE reads in MiXCR, keeping a single row per CDR3 protein. The sample holds hundreds of thousands of distinct CDR3 sequences, 62% seen once. Specimen: blood. The receptors come from a man in his thirties or forties in good health.

The chain is built from TRBV29-1 and TRBJ2-1; the D is unclear. Germline V CDR1 and CDR2: SQVTM, ANQGSEA. V was clipped by 4 bases and J by 5 bases, with 15 bases between them. The CDR3 is 14 amino acids. The CDR3, as DNA: TGCAGCGTTGTTATCGGCTTACACCACAATGAGCAGTTCTTC. Amino acids: CSVVIGLHHNEQFF.

The chain recombines TRBV3-1 with TRBJ2-1; D is possibly TRBD2 (7 bases). Germline V lookup: CDR1 LGHDT, CDR2 YNNKEL (reference sequence). The CDR3 extends over 17 amino acids. Deletions cut 1 base from V and 4 bases from J, with 17 bases between. The CDR3 nucleotides read TGTGCCAGCAGCCAAGGATACGGAAGGGGGGGGTACAATGAGCAGTTCTTC. It yields the protein CASSQGYGRGGYNEQFF.

V and J are TRBV28 and TRBJ1-5, with a tentative D call TRBD1 (5 bases). CDR1 and CDR2 from the germline V gene are MDHEN and SYDVKM. The CDR3 totals 14 residues. V was shortened by 10 bases and J by 3 bases, with 16 bases between the two germline ends. CDR3 residues: CATRVQVFNQPQHF. The DNA for the CDR3 is TGTGCCACCAGGGTACAGGTTTTCAATCAGCCCCAGCATTTT.

The V gene is TRBV20-1, the J gene TRBJ2-2, with a tentative D call TRBD2 (5 bases). CDR1 and CDR2 (germline): DFQATT, SNEGSKA (reference sequence). The length of the CDR3 is 18 residues. V lost 5 bases to trimming and J lost 0 bases, with 22 bases between them. CDR3 sequence reads: CSAGGNTDGRSNTGELFF. The DNA of the CDR3 is TGCAGTGCTGGAGGAAATACGGACGGACGGTCGAACACCGGGGAGCTGTTTTTT.

This clonotype was detected many times. This chain uses TRBV12-3 or TRBV12-4 with TRBJ2-7; 7 bases are a match to TRBD2. The J segment lost 2 bases and the V segment lost 1 base, leaving 5 bases of the junction unmatched. This CDR3 has 15 amino acids. The chain's CDR3 is CASSLGVSGPYEQYF. CDR3 nucleotide sequence: TGTGCCAGCAGTTTAGGGGTTAGCGGGCCCTACGAGCAGTACTTC.

About this clonotype itself: As the CDR3 is not closed by the conserved phenylalanine or tryptophan, this likely results from a read error. The chain combines TRBV5-1 with TRBJ2-1; 10 bases fit TRBD2. This CDR3 region has 15 residues. Trimming removed 2 bases from V and 8 bases from J; junction bases left unmatched: 7. From germline, CDR1 is SGHRS and CDR2 YFSETQ. The CDR3 DNA sequence: TGCGCCAGCAGCTTATTAGCGGGGGGTCTCGATGAGCAGTTCCTC. Residues: CASSLLAGGLDEQFL.

V gene TRBV4-3 combines with J gene TRBJ2-3; 7 nucleotides align to TRBD2. CDR3 length: 17 amino acids. Germline trimming cut 0 bases from V and 0 bases from J; bases unmatched to any gene: 6. Germline V gene data show CDR1 as LGHNA and CDR2 as YSLEER. The CDR3 reads CASSQDRTSLSTDTQYF. CDR3 nucleotide sequence: TGCGCCAGCAGCCAAGATAGGACTAGTTTAAGCACAGATACGCAGTATTTT.

In its sample, this clonotype was seen many times. The junction departs from germline at one end; a sequencing error may be responsible. V and J are TRBV5-1 and TRBJ2-1; D ambiguous. Per the germline V gene, CDR1 is SGHRS and CDR2 is YFSETQ. This CDR3 has 11 residues. The CDR3, as DNA: TGTGCCAGCAGTTTGGTTGGTGAGCAGTTCTTC. Translation gives CASSLVGEQFF.

The sample holds a few counts of this clonotype. The chain employs TRBV27 and TRBJ2-7; D call uncertain. Looked up from germline, CDR1 is MNHEY and CDR2 is SMNVEV (reference sequence). V dropped 3 bases and J dropped 0 bases, with 12 bases sitting between them. The CDR3 loop spans 15 amino acids. Here the CDR3 reads CASSFRSPGSYEQYF. CDR3 nucleotides: TGTGCCAGCAGTTTTCGGAGCCCGGGCTCCTACGAGCAGTACTTC.

The chain combines TRBV2 with TRBJ2-5; the D gene is possibly TRBD2 (6 bases). The CDR3 is 12 residues long. Per germline, CDR1 SNHLY and CDR2 FYNNEI. V was cut by 8 bases and J by 3 bases, with 10 bases left in between. The CDR3 loop is CASREREETQYF. Here the CDR3 DNA reads TGTGCCAGCCGCGAGCGGGAAGAGACCCAGTACTTC.

The chain links TRBV20-1 to TRBJ2-7; weak D call: TRBD2 (6 bases). The V gene's germline CDR1 is DFQATT and CDR2 SNEGSKA (reference sequence). V dropped 5 bases and J dropped 1 base, with 15 bases sitting between them. The CDR3 extends over 14 amino acids. CDR3 residues: CSARNRDWSYEQYF. The CDR3 DNA sequence: TGCAGTGCTCGAAATCGGGACTGGTCCTACGAGCAGTACTTC.

The chain uses TRBV28 and TRBJ2-1, with a weak D call TRBD1 (6 bases). The CDR3 totals 15 residues. Germline V gives CDR1 MDHEN, CDR2 SYDVKM. V was trimmed by 5 bases and J by 7 bases, leaving 18 bases between them. CDR3 region: CASSPGQTTRNEQFF. DNA of the CDR3: TGTGCCAGCAGTCCCGGACAGACGACCCGGAATGAGCAGTTCTTC.

This clonotype showed up just a few times. The V gene is TRBV4-1, the J gene TRBJ2-1; 12 bases align to TRBD2. This CDR3 has 17 amino acids. Trimming cost V 0 bases and J 10 bases; bases outside gene matches: 10. Germline V gene data show CDR1 as MGHRA and CDR2 as YSYEKL. The CDR3 region has the DNA TGCGCCAGCAGCCAAGATCGATCTAGCGGGGGGGCAAGCGAGCAGTTCTTC. Translated: CASSQDRSSGGASEQFF.

V and J are TRBV6-6 and TRBJ1-3, with TRBD1 identical over 7 bases. This CDR3 spans 13 amino acids. Germline V gene data show CDR1 as MNHNY and CDR2 as SVGAGI (reference sequence). The junction had 3 bases not matched to a gene; V was cut back by 6 bases and J by 4 bases. CDR3 residues: CASSRGQGNTIYF. The CDR3 DNA sequence: TGTGCCAGCAGCCGGGGACAGGGAAACACCATATATTTT.

This clonotype occurred a few times. The rearrangement uses TRBV20-1 and TRBJ1-2; a weak D match, TRBD1 (5 bases). The V end was cut by 3 bases, the J end by 6 bases, with 20 bases between. The CDR3 contains 15 residues. Germline CDR1 reads DFQATT; CDR2 reads SNEGSKA (reference sequence). CDR3 DNA sequence: TGCAGTGCTAGCGACCCCTCCGGGGCGGGAGATGGCTACACCTTC. Translating gives CSASDPSGAGDGYTF.

V is TRBV7-2 and J is TRBJ2-7; possibly TRBD2 for D (5 bases). V shed 2 bases and J shed 3 bases, with 8 bases lying between them. This CDR3 has 13 amino acids. CDR1 is SGHTA and CDR2 is FQGNSA in the germline V gene. CDR3 amino acids: CASSLTRNYEQYF. The CDR3 DNA reads as TGTGCCAGCAGCTTAACTAGAAACTACGAGCAGTACTTC.

The rearrangement uses TRBV11-2 and TRBJ2-1; D might be TRBD2 (6 bases). V lost 6 bases and J 8 bases, leaving 17 bases between the germline ends. Per the germline V gene, CDR1 is SGHAT and CDR2 is FQNNGV. CDR3 length: 14 amino acids. The CDR3 coding sequence is TGTGCCAGCAGGTTGGGGGGTAAGGGAGATGAGCAGTTCTTC. It yields the protein CASRLGGKGDEQFF.

The chain recombines TRBV21-1 with TRBJ1-6. TRBV21-1 is given as a pseudogene. The CDR3 extends over 20 amino acids. The CDR3 sequence: CASSKDRGAAGDKHNSPLHF. Here the CDR3 DNA reads TGTGCCAGCAGCAAAGATCGGGGAGCTGCGGGGGACAAACATAATTCACCCCTCCACTTT.

The chain is built from TRBV29-1 and TRBJ2-4, with TRBD1 matching over 12 bases. The DNA end favors TRBJ2-7, so the J call may be wrong. Per germline, CDR1 SQVTM and CDR2 ANQGSEA. This CDR3 has 14 residues. In DNA form, the CDR3 reads TGCAGCGCCGCCGGGACAGGGGGCGGCTACGAGCAGTACTTC. Amino acids: CSAAGTGGGYEQYF.

This chain connects TRBV7-2 to TRBJ1-4; a possible D gene is TRBD1 (5 bases). CDR1 is SGHTA, CDR2 FQGNSA, per germline. Between the trimmed V and J ends, which lost 5 bases and 7 bases, there was a span of 14 bases. This CDR3 region has 14 residues. The CDR3 sequence: CASSTTNRGEKLFF. Here the CDR3 DNA reads TGTGCCAGCAGCACGACGAATAGGGGTGAAAAACTGTTTTTT.

V and J are TRBV10-3 and TRBJ1-5, with 9 bases aligning to TRBD1. CDR1 is ENHRY and CDR2 is SYGVKD in the germline V gene. V shed 10 bases, J shed 4 bases, and the junction held 8 bases outside the gene matches. The CDR3 length is 14 residues. Written as DNA, the CDR3 is TGTGCCAGCACCCCGGGACAGGGAAATCAGCCCCAGCATTTT. Its protein product is CASTPGQGNQPQHF.

The rearrangement links TRBV29-1 to TRBJ1-5; the D is unclear. Germline V CDR1 and CDR2: SQVTM, ANQGSEA. V was clipped by 4 bases and J by 2 bases, with 12 bases between them. The CDR3 has 14 residues. The CDR3 DNA reads as TGCAGCGTTGTTGGTGGAAATGGCAATCAGCCCCAGCATTTT. It translates to CSVVGGNGNQPQHF.

V is TRBV2 and J is TRBJ2-5, with D maybe TRBD1 (5 bases). TRBJ2-7 matches the DNA end more closely, so the J call is doubtful. CDR1 SNHLY and CDR2 FYNNEI come from the germline V gene. This CDR3 has 12 residues. The DNA for the CDR3 is TGTGCCAGCGCGACAGATTACTACGAGCAGTACTTC. Protein: CASATDYYEQYF.

The rearrangement links TRBV6-6 to TRBJ2-5; 9 nucleotides agree with TRBD1. V lost 2 bases and J lost 7; bases outside the gene matches: 8. Germline loops: CDR1 MNHNY, CDR2 SVGAGI (reference sequence). This CDR3 spans 15 amino acids. CDR3 nucleotide sequence: TGTGCCAGCAGTTACACGGACAGGGGAGGGGGGACCCAGTACTTC. Amino acids: CASSYTDRGGGTQYF.